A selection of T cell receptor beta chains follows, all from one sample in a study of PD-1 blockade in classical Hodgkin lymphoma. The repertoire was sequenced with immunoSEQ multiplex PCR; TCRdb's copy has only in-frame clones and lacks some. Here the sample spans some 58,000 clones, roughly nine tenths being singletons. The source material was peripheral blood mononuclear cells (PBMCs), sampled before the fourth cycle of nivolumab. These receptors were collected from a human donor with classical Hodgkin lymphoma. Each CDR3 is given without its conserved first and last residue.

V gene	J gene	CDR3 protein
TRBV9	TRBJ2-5	ASSPGTIQEIQY
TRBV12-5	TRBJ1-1	ASVQNWDTEAF
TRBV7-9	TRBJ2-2	ASSPSTYRGELF
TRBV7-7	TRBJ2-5	ASSPNTGDSQETQY
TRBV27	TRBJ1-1	ASSAGGLTYTEAF
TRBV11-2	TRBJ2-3	ASSDTSRYTDTQY
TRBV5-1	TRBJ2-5	ASSLLTEETQY
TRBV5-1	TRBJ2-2	ASSRLGQGAGTGELF
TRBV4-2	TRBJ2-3	ASSQDWASGGGADTQY
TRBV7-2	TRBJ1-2	ASSLAAGGYT
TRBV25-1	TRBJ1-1	ASKWGGDNTEAF
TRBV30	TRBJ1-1	AWTVNTEAF
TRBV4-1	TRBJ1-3	ASSQDEGPSGNTIY
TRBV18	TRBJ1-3	ASSPPGQLSGNTIY
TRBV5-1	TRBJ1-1	ASRRTDHTEAF
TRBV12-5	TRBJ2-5	ASGQTGDIQETQY
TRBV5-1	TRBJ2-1	ASKVLAGGPGSYNEQF
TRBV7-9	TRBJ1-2	ASSADRHGYT
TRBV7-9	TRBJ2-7	ASSLGAGGDIYEQY
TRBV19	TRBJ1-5	ASSRGPYNNPQH
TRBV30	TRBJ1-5	AWRLGGQNYQPQH
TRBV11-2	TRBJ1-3	ASSFTGRVGNTIY
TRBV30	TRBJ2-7	AWSGGYEQY
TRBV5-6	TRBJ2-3	ASSFESDTQY
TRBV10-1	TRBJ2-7	ASSAGQGAQY
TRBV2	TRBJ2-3	ASRVRRGSGTDTQY
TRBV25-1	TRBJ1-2	ATSGGRYGYT
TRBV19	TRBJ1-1	ASSIDRGLNTEAF